The clone carrying this TCR beta chain was detected ten times or more. Its cognate antigen is unknown. The data are from a study of human T cells and chemical hapten exposure. Study summary: Recorded diagnoses among the mostly female patients were alopecia areata, totalis or universalis. General study points: Counts of TCRs expanded at PT1 correlated positively with patch test score.

The CDR3 length is 15 residues. Germline CDR1 MNHNY, CDR2 SVGAGI (reference sequence). Trimming took 3 bases from V and 2 from J; bases not matched to a gene: 6. One entry per CDR3 protein results from TCRdb running MiXCR on the RACE reads. The table lists some 350,000 distinct CDR3 sequences, about 6.9% of them singletons. Described time point: patch test 2, 6 weeks after DPC sensitization. Treatment described: therapeutic diphenylcyclopropenone sensitization with weekly scalp DPC. The TCR comes from a woman under 30 with alopecia areata. Some clones in this sample may be carry-over from other donors' samples. This specimen was whole blood, taken in connection with sensitization to the hapten diphenylcyclopropenone (DPC). This chain links TRBV6-6 with TRBJ1-1, with 7 nucleotides matching TRBD1. The CDR3: CASSYSDRTNTEAFF. The CDR3 nucleotides read TGTGCCAGCAGTTATTCGGACAGGACCAACACTGAAGCTTTCTTT.